A single sample is the source of the 14 T cell receptor beta chains below, sequenced in a study of blood T cell repertoires in COVID-19. Sequenced by immunoSEQ multiplex PCR; TCRdb stores in-frame clones only, minus some. The repertoire holds about 370,000 clones, around 89% seen once, with 6.5% to 8% in the top ten. Sequencing input: peripheral blood. Receptors were obtained from a man between 18 and 29 years old with active or convalescent COVID-19.

The table lists this clone with a few counts. The chain joins TRBV11-2 to TRBJ2-2, with no clear D. CDR1 is SGHAT, CDR2 FQNNGV, per germline. This CDR3 has 12 amino acids. Trimming cost V 5 bases and J 1 base, with 2 bases left between them. The CDR3 here is CASSLNTGELFF. The CDR3 DNA reads TGTGCCAGCAGCCTGAACACCGGGGAGCTGTTTTTT. The whole variable domain, remainder taken from reference TRBV11-2 and TRBJ2-2, is EAGVAQSPRYKIIEKRQSVAFWCNPISGHATLYWYQQILGQGPKLLIQFQNNGVVDDSQLPKDRFSAERLKGVDSTLKIQPAKLEDSAVYLCASSLNTGELFFGEGSRLTVL.

A few counts support this clone. The chain combines TRBV30 with TRBJ1-1; D is possibly TRBD1 (5 bases). The CDR3 loop spans 13 amino acids. Germline loops: CDR1 GTSNPN, CDR2 SVGIG (reference sequence). V was trimmed by 2 bases and J by 0 bases, leaving 7 bases between them. The CDR3, as DNA: TGTGCCTGGAGTCGGACATTGAACACTGAAGCTTTCTTT. It codes for CAWSRTLNTEAFF.

This clone was counted a single time. The chain carries TRBV9 and TRBJ2-3; D may be TRBD1 (5 bases). Germline loops: CDR1 SGDLS, CDR2 YYNGEE. This CDR3 contains 14 residues. Trimming stripped 2 bases from V and 4 bases from J, with 11 bases between. CDR3 amino acids: CASSVGPYPDTQYF. In nucleotides, the CDR3 is TGTGCCAGCAGCGTGGGGCCCTACCCAGATACGCAGTATTTT.

This chain connects TRBV7-8 to TRBJ2-7; TRBD1 matches at 8 bases. The CDR3 has 17 residues. Germline CDR1 SGHVS, CDR2 FQNEAQ. The ends lost 5 bases at V and 5 bases at J; junction bases unmatched: 17. Here the CDR3 reads CASSLRQGPAILDEQYF. Here the CDR3 DNA reads TGTGCCAGCAGCCTCCGACAGGGGCCGGCCATCCTTGACGAGCAGTACTTC.

This chain uses TRBV7-9 with TRBJ2-1, with TRBD1 as a possible D gene (6 bases). This CDR3 contains 13 residues. V lost 2 bases, J lost 10 bases, and 12 bases lay in between. CDR1 is SEHNR and CDR2 is FQNEAQ in the germline V gene (reference sequence). The CDR3 sequence: CASSLPPGDEQFF. The CDR3 coding sequence is TGTGCCAGCAGCTTACCCCCAGGGGACGAGCAGTTCTTC.

In nucleotides, the CDR3 is TGTGCCAGCAGCCAAAGGACGAAAAAACATATGACAGTGCCCAGGAGCAATCAGCCCCAGCATTTT. Amino acids: CASSQRTKKHMTVPRSNQPQHF. This chain uses TRBV14 with TRBJ1-5; maybe TRBD1 (5 bases). The CDR3 totals 22 residues. Trimming left V 2 bases short and J 1 base short, with 30 bases between. CDR1 and CDR2 from the germline V gene are SGHDN and FVKESK.

The gene calls are TRBV7-6 and TRBJ2-3; 9 nucleotides line up with TRBD2. V lost 4 bases, J lost 6 bases, and 11 bases stayed unmatched. The CDR3 is 16 amino acids. CDR1 SGHVS and CDR2 FNYEAQ come from the germline V gene. CDR3 in amino acids: CASSYLRGRAGDTQYF. In nucleotides, the CDR3 is TGTGCCAGCAGCTACCTTCGCGGGAGGGCCGGGGATACGCAGTATTTT.

The CDR3 is CASHARGSYNEQFF. In nucleotides, the CDR3 is TGTGCCAGCCACGCCCGGGGATCCTACAATGAGCAGTTCTTC. The J gene is TRBJ2-1, the V gene TRBV7-9, with D perhaps TRBD2 (5 bases). The length of the CDR3 is 14 residues. With 8 bases removed from V and 1 base from J, the gap between germline ends came to 12 bases. CDR1 is SEHNR and CDR2 is FQNEAQ in the germline V gene (reference sequence).

CDR3 loop: CASWGVGAFYEQYF. CDR3 sequence (DNA): TGTGCCAGCTGGGGAGTCGGCGCCTTCTACGAGCAGTACTTC. The chain is built from TRBV28 and TRBJ2-7, with a possible D match to TRBD2 (5 bases). The CDR3 length is 14 residues. V lost 8 bases and J lost 3, with 17 bases in between. Germline values: CDR1 MDHEN, CDR2 SYDVKM. The full variable domain, its missing parts supplied by reference TRBV28 and TRBJ2-7, is DVKVTQSSRYLVKRTGEKVFLECVQDMDHENMFWYRQDPGLGLRLIYFSYDVKMKEKGDIPEGYSVSREKKERFSLILESASTNQTSMYLCASWGVGAFYEQYFGPGTRLTVT.

Of note for this clone: A junction end diverges from the germline sequence, so it may reflect a read error. CDR3 bases: TGTGCCAGTAGTATTACAAGCTCTGGGGCCAACGTGCTGACTTTC. Amino acid sequence: CASSITSSGANVLTF. J is TRBJ2-6 and V is TRBV19; D perhaps matches TRBD1 (5 bases). The CDR3 contains 15 residues. Germline CDR1 LNHDA, CDR2 SQIVND (reference sequence).

The CDR3 reads CASSLWPGNSPLHF. For the CDR3, the DNA is TGTGCCAGCAGTTTGTGGCCGGGAAATTCACCCCTCCACTTT. This rearrangement joins TRBV28 to TRBJ1-6; D remains ambiguous. The CDR3 is 14 residues long. Germline loops: CDR1 MDHEN, CDR2 SYDVKM. Deletions cut 3 bases from V and 7 bases from J, with 10 bases between.

This sequence joins TRBV4-1 and TRBJ1-2; D may be TRBD1 (6 bases). The V end was cut by 5 bases, the J end by 8 bases, with 12 bases between. Germline lookup yields CDR1 MGHRA and CDR2 YSYEKL. The CDR3 totals 12 residues. CDR3 protein: CASSSGGLGYTF. For the CDR3, the DNA is TGCGCCAGCAGCTCGGGGGGCTTAGGCTACACCTTC.

The V call is TRBV5-1, the J call TRBJ2-7; D is undetermined. The ends were cut back, 7 bases at V and 5 bases at J, with 7 bases in the middle. Germline V gene sequence: CDR1 SGHRS, CDR2 YFSETQ. The CDR3 is 10 amino acids. The DNA of the CDR3 is TGCGCCAGCTTGGCGGACGAGCAGTACTTC. This translates into CASLADEQYF.

The chain carries TRBV4-2 and TRBJ2-3; 11 bases match TRBD2. The CDR3 runs to 16 residues. Germline CDR1 is LGHNA and CDR2 is YNFKEQ. Germline trimming cut 1 base from V and 11 bases from J; bases unmatched to any gene: 11. The CDR3 spells CASSQVGTSGGVGQYF. CDR3 DNA sequence: TGTGCCAGCAGCCAAGTGGGGACTAGCGGAGGGGTGGGGCAGTATTTT.